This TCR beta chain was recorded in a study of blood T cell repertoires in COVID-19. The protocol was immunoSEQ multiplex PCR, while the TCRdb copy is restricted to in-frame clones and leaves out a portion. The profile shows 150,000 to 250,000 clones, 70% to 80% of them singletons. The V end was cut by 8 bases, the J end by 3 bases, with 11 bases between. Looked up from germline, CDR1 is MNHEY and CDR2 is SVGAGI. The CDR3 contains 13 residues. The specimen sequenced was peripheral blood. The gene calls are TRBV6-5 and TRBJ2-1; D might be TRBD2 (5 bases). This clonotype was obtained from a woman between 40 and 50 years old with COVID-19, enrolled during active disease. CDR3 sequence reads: CASRTLNYNEQFF. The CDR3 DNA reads TGTGCCAGCCGGACTTTAAACTACAATGAGCAGTTCTTC.